This T cell receptor beta chain is drawn from a study of control samples from healthy donors and cancer patients. Repertoires were generated with immunoSEQ multiplex PCR, while TCRdb's copy carries only in-frame clones and drops some. Of 100,000 to 120,000 clones listed, almost 85% are singletons. The CDR3 is 15 amino acids. Germline V gene data show CDR1 as LNHDA and CDR2 as SQIVND (reference sequence). Deletions cut 6 bases from V and 6 bases from J, with 18 bases between. This clone was counted once. The receptor's source is a man between 18 and 29 years old in good health. V gene TRBV19 combines with J gene TRBJ2-1; a weak D match, TRBD2 (5 bases). The sequenced sample was blood. The CDR3 protein is CASRRASRFVNEQFF. CDR3 coding DNA: TGTGCCAGTAGAAGAGCTAGCAGGTTTGTCAATGAGCAGTTCTTC. Together with reference TRBV19 and TRBJ2-1, the CDR3 gives the full variable domain: DGGITQSPKYLFRKEGQNVTLSCEQNLNHDAMYWYRQDPGQGLRLIYYSQIVNDFQKGDIAEGYSVSREKKESFPLTVTSAQKNPTAFYLCASRRASRFVNEQFFGPGTRLTVL.